The T cell receptor beta chain described here comes from a study of cytomegalovirus exposure and HLA in healthy donors. The study ran its PCR with 60 Vbeta and 13 Jbeta primers. Here immunoSEQ multiplex PCR was the method, and the copy in TCRdb shows in-frame clones only, minus some. The sample holds 200,000 to 250,000 clones; around 80% are singletons and the top ten take about 3.1%. Germline CDR1 SGHKS, CDR2 YYEKEE (reference sequence). Germline trimming cut 3 bases from V and 3 bases from J; bases unmatched to any gene: 3. CDR3 length: 13 amino acids. The receptor was isolated from a man aged 25 to 40 in good health and CMV-seronegative. The V call is TRBV5-5, the J call TRBJ2-7, with 7 bases matching TRBD1. Sequenced sample: PBMCs. The CDR3 DNA is TGTGCCAGCAGCTCGGGACAGCACTACGAGCAGTACTTC. Translated: CASSSGQHYEQYF.